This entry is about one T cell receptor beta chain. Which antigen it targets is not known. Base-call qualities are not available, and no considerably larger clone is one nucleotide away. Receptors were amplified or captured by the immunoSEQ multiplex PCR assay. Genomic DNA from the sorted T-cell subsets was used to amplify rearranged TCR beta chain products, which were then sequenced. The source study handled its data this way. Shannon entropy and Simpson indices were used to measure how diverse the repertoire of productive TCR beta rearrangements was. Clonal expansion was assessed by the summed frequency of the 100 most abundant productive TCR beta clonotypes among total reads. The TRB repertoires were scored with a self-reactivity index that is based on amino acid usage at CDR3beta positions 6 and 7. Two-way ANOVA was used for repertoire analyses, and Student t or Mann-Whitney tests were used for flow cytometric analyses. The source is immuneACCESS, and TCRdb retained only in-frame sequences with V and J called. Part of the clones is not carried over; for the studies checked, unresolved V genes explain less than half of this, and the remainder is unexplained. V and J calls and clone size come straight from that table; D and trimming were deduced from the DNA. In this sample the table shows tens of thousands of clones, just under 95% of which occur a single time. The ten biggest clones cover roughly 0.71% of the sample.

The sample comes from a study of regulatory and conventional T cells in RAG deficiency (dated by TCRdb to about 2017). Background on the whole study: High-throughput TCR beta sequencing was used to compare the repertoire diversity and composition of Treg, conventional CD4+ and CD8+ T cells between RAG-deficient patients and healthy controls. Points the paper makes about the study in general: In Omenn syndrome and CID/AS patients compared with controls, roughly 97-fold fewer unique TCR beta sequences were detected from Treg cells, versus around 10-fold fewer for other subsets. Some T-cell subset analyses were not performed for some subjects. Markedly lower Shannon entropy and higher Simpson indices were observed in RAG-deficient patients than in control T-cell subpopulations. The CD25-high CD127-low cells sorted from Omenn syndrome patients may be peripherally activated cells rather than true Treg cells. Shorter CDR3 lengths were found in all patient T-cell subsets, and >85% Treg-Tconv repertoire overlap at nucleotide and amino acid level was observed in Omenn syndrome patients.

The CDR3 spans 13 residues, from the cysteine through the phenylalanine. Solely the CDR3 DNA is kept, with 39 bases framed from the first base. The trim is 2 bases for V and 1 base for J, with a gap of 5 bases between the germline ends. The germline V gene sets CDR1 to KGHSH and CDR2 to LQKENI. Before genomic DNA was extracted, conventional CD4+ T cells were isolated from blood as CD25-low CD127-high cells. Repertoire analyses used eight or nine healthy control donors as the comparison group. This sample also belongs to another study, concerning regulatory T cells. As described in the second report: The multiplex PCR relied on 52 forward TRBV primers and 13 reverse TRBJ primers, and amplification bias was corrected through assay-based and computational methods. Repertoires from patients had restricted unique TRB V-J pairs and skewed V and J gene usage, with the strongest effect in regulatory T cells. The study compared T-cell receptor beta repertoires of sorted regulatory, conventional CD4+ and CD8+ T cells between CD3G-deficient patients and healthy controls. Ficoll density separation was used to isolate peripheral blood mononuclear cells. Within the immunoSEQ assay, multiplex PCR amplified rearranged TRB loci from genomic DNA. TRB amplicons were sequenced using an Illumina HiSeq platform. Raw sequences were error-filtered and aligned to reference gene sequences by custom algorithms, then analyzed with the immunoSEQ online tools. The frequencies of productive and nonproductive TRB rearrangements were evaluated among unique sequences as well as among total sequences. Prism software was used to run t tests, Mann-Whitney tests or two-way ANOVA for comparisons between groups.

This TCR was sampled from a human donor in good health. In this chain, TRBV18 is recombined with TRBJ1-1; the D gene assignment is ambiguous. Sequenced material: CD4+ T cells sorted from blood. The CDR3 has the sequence CASSPVENTEAFF. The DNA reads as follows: TGTGCCAGCTCACCAGTGGAGAACACTGAAGCTTTCTTT.